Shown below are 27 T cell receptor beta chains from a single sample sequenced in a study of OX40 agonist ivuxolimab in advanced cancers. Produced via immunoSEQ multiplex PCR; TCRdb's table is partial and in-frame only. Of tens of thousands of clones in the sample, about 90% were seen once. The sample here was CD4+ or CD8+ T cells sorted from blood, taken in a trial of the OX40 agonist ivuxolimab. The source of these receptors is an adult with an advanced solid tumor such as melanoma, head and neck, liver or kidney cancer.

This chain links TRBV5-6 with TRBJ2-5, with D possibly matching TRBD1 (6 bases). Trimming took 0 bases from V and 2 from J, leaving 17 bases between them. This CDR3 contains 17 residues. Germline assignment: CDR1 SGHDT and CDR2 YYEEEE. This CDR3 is CASSLDRTERLQETQYF. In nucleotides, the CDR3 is TGTGCCAGCAGCTTGGATCGGACAGAAAGATTACAAGAGACCCAGTACTTC.

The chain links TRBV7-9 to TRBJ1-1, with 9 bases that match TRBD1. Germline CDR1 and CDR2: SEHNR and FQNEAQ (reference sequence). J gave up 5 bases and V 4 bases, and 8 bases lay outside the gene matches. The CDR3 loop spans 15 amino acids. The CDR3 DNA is TGTGCCAGCAGCTCTCTATACAGGGGGCTAACTGAAGCTTTCTTT. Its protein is CASSSLYRGLTEAFF.

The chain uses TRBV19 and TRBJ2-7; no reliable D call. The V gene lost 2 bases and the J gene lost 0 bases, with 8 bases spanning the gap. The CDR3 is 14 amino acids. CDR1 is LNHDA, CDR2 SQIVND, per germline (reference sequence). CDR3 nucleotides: TGTGCCAGTAGTATAACCTCAAACTCCTACGAGCAGTACTTC. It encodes CASSITSNSYEQYF.

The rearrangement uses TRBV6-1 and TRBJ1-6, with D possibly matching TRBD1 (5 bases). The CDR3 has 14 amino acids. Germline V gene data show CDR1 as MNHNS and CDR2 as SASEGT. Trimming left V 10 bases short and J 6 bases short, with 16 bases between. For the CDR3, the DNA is TGTGCCACCGACCGGGACGTAGCTAATTCACCCCTCCACTTT. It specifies CATDRDVANSPLHF.

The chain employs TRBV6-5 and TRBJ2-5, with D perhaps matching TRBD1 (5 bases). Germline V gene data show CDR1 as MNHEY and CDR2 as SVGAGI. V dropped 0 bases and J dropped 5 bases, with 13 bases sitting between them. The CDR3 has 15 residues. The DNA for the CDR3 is TGTGCCAGCAGTTACTCGGCAGGGATCGCGGAGACCCAGTACTTC. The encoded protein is CASSYSAGIAETQYF.

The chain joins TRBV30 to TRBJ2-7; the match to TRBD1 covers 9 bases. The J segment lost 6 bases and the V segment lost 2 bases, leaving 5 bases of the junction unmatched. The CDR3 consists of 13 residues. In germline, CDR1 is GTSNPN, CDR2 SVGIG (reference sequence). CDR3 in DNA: TGTGCCTGGAGTTCCGGGACAGGGTCCGAGCAGTACTTC. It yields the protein CAWSSGTGSEQYF.

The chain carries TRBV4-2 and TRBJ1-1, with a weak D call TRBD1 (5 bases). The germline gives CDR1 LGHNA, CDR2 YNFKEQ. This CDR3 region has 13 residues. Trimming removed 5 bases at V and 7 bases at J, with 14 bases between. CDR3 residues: CASSMGGGNEAFF. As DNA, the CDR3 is TGTGCCAGCAGCATGGGGGGAGGGAATGAAGCTTTCTTT.

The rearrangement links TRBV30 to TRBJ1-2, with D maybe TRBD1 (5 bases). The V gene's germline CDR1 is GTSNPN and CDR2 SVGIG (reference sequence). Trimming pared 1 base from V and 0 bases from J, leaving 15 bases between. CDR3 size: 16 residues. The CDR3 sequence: CAWSGRGPEANYGYTF. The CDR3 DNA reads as TGTGCCTGGAGTGGGAGGGGTCCCGAAGCTAACTATGGCTACACCTTC.

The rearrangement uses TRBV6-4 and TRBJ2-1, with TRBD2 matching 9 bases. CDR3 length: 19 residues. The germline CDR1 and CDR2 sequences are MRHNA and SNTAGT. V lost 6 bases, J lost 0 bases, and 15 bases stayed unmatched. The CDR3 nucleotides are TGTGCCAGCAGCCAGGGACTAGCTATAATAACAAGCTCCTACAATGAGCAGTTCTTC. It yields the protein CASSQGLAIITSSYNEQFF.

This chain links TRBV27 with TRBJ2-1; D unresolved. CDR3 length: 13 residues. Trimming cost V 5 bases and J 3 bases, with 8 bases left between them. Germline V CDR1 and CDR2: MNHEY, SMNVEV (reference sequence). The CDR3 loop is CASSKPNYNEQFF. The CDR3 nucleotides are TGTGCCAGCAGTAAGCCAAACTACAATGAGCAGTTCTTC.

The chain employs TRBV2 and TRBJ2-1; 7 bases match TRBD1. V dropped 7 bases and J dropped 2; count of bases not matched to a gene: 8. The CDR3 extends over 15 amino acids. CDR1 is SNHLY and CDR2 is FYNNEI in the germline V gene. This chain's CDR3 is CASTQTGATYNEQFF. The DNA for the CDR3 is TGTGCCAGCACCCAAACAGGGGCGACCTACAATGAGCAGTTCTTC.

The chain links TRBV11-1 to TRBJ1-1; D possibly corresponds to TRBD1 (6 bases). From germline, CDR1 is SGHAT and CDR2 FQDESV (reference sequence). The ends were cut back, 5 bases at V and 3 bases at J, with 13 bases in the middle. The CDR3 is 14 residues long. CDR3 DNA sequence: TGTGCCAGCAGCGCCGGGGGCGCAGACACTGAAGCTTTCTTT. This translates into CASSAGGADTEAFF.

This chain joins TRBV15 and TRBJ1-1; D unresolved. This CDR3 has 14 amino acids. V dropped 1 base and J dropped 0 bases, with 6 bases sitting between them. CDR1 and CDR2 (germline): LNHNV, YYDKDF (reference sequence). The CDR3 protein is CATSRGRLNTEAFF. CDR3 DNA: TGTGCCACCAGCAGAGGACGGTTGAACACTGAAGCTTTCTTT.

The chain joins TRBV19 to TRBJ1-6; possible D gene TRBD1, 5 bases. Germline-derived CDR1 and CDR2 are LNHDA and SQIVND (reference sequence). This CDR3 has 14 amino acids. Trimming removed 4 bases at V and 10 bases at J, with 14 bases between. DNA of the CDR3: TGTGCCAGTAGTACGCGGGACGTCAGCTCACCCCTCCACTTT. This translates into CASSTRDVSSPLHF.

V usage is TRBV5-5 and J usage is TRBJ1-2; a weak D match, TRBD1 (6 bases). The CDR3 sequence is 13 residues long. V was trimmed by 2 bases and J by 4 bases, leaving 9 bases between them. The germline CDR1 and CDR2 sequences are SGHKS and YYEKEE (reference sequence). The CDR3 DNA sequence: TGTGCCAGCAGCTTATCGGACAGCTATGGCTACACCTTC. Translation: CASSLSDSYGYTF.

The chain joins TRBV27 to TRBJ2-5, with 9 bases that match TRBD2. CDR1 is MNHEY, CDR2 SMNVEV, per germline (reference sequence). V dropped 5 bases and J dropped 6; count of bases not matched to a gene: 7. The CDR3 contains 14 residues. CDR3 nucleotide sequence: TGTGCCAGCAGTCCCGCGGGGGGGCAAAAGACCCAGTACTTC. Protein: CASSPAGGQKTQYF.

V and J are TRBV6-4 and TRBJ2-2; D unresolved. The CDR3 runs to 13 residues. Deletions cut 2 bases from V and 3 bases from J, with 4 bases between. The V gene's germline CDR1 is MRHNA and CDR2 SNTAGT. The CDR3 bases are TGTGCCAGCAGTGACGACTACACCGGGGAGCTGTTTTTT. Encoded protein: CASSDDYTGELFF.

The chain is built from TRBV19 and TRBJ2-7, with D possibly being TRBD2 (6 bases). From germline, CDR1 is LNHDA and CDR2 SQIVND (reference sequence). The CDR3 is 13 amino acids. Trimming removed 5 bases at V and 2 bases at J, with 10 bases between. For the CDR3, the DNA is TGTGCCAGTAGTTTTAGCGGCACCTACGAGCAGTACTTC. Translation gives CASSFSGTYEQYF.

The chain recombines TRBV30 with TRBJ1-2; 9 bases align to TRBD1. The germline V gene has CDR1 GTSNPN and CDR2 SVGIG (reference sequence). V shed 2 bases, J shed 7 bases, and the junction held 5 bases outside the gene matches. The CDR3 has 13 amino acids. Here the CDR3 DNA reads TGTGCCTGGAGTTGGGGACAGGGAAGTGGCTACACCTTC. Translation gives CAWSWGQGSGYTF.

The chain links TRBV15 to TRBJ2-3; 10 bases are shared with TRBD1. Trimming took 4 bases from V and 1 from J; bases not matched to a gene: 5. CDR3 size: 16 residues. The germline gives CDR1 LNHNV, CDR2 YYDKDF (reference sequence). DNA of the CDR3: TGTGCCACCAGCACCTGGACAGGGGGTGGCACAGATACGCAGTATTTT. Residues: CATSTWTGGGTDTQYF.

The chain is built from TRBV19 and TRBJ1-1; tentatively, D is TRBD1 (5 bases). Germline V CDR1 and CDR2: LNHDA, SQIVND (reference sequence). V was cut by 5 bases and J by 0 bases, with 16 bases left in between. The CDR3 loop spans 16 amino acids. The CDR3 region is CASSVWGGVMNTEAFF. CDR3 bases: TGTGCCAGTAGTGTCTGGGGGGGTGTCATGAACACTGAAGCTTTCTTT.

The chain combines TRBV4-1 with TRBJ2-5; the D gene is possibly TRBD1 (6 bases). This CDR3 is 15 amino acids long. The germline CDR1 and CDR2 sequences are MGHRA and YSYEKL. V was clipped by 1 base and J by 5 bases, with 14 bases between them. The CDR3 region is CASSQVPGQSETQYF. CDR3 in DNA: TGCGCCAGCAGCCAAGTTCCGGGACAATCCGAGACCCAGTACTTC.

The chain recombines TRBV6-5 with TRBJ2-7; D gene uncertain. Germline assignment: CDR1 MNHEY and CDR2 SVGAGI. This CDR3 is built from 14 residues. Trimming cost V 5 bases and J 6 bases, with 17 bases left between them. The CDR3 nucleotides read TGTGCCAGCAGTAACGTCGTCGGGTTGTTCGAGCAGTACTTC. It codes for CASSNVVGLFEQYF.

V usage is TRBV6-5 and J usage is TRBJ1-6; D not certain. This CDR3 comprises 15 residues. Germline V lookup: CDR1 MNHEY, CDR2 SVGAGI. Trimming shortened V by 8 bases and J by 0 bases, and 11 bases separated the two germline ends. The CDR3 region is CASCNRGSYNSPLHF. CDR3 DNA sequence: TGTGCCAGCTGTAACAGAGGCTCCTATAATTCACCCCTCCACTTT.

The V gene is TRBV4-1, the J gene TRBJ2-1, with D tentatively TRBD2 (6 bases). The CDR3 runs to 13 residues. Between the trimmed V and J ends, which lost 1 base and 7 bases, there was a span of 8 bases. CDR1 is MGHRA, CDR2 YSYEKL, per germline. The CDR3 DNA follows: TGCGCCAGCAGCCAAGGGGGGGAGAATGAGCAGTTCTTC. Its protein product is CASSQGGENEQFF.

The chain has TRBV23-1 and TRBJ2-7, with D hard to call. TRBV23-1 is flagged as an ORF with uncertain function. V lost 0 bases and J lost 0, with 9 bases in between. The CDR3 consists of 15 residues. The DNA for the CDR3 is TGCGCCAGCAGTCAATCCATAGGCGTCTCCTACGAGCAGTACTTC. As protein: CASSQSIGVSYEQYF.

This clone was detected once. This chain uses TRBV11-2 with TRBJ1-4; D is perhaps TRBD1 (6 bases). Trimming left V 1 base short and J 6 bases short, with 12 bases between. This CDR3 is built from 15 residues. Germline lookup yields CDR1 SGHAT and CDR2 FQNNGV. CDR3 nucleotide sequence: TGTGCCAGCAGCTTAGGCGAGGGGGGAGATGAAAAACTGTTTTTT. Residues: CASSLGEGGDEKLFF.